Below are 14 T cell receptor beta chains sequenced from a single sample in a study of shared clonotypes between healthy human individuals. Produced via immunoSEQ multiplex PCR; TCRdb's table is partial and in-frame only. Among hundreds of thousands of clones listed, 74% were seen once. Material: memory CD4+ T cells sorted from blood. Subset noted: CD45RA-negative fraction. The receptors derive from a young woman in good health.

The rearrangement uses TRBV6-5 and TRBJ2-7, with 8 bases matching TRBD1. Germline trimming cut 0 bases from V and 4 bases from J; bases unmatched to any gene: 8. Germline values: CDR1 MNHEY, CDR2 SVGAGI. The CDR3 length is 16 residues. The CDR3 DNA reads TGTGCCAGCAGTTACTCGTTCGGACAGGGTCGGTACGAGCAGTACTTC. This gives the protein CASSYSFGQGRYEQYF.

The chain carries TRBV15 and TRBJ1-3; D perhaps matches TRBD1 (6 bases). V was cut by 0 bases and J by 4 bases, with 13 bases left in between. The CDR3 covers 16 residues. The germline CDR1 and CDR2 sequences are LNHNV and YYDKDF (reference sequence). The CDR3 loop is CATSRDVGAAGNTIYF. CDR3 nucleotides: TGTGCCACCAGCAGAGATGTGGGGGCTGCGGGAAACACCATATATTTT.

The V call is TRBV6-1, the J call TRBJ1-1; tentative D call: TRBD1 (6 bases). This CDR3 contains 15 residues. Germline values: CDR1 MNHNS, CDR2 SASEGT. V was trimmed by 3 bases and J by 0 bases, leaving 11 bases between them. The DNA for the CDR3 is TGTGCCAGCAGTGACCAGGGGAGGCTGAACACTGAAGCTTTCTTT. This translates into CASSDQGRLNTEAFF.

The gene calls are TRBV10-2 and TRBJ2-7, with 7 bases fitting TRBD1. Germline loops: CDR1 WSHSY, CDR2 SAAADI. V was pared by 10 bases and J by 3 bases, with 6 bases of the junction left unmatched. This CDR3 is built from 12 residues. CDR3: CATSGQNYEQYF. The CDR3 DNA reads TGCGCCACCTCGGGACAGAACTACGAGCAGTACTTC.

This clone was counted a few times. The same CDR3 also results from other DNA sequences found in this sample. The chain employs TRBV27 and TRBJ1-1; possibly TRBD1 for D (5 bases). Per the germline V gene, CDR1 is MNHEY and CDR2 is SMNVEV (reference sequence). Trimming took 5 bases from V and 5 from J, leaving 15 bases between them. This CDR3 has 14 amino acids. DNA for the CDR3: TGTGCCAGCAGTCCTGGACAAGGGTGGACTGAAGCTTTCTTT. Translation: CASSPGQGWTEAFF.

The rearrangement joins TRBV6-5 to TRBJ2-5, with D tentatively TRBD1 (5 bases). V was clipped by 1 base and J by 5 bases, with 14 bases between them. Germline values: CDR1 MNHEY, CDR2 SVGAGI. The CDR3 runs to 15 residues. The CDR3 sequence is CASSYLGRGGETQYF. In DNA, the CDR3 is TGTGCCAGCAGTTACTTGGGAAGGGGTGGGGAGACCCAGTACTTC.

The J gene is TRBJ2-7, the V gene TRBV11-2; 8 bases align to TRBD1. The CDR3 is made up of 16 amino acids. The ends lost 2 bases at V and 2 bases at J; junction bases unmatched: 8. Germline lookup yields CDR1 SGHAT and CDR2 FQNNGV. CDR3 amino acids: CASSLSLLQGAYEQYF. As DNA, the CDR3 is TGTGCCAGCAGCTTATCTTTACTACAGGGGGCCTACGAGCAGTACTTC.

This sequence joins TRBV12-2 and TRBJ2-7; the table's D call of TRBD2 was not tested on the DNA. TRBV12-2 is a listed pseudogene. This CDR3 is 17 amino acids long. The CDR3 nucleotides are TGTGCAAGTCGCTTGCATGGCTCCGGACTAGTAGGCTGCGAGCAGTACTTC. Residues: CASRLHGSGLVGCEQYF.

A remark on this clone: The same CDR3 also results from other DNA sequences found in this sample. The V and J genes are TRBV27 and TRBJ2-7; D is undetermined. The V end lost 6 bases, the J end lost 0 bases, and 12 bases lay between the germline ends. CDR3 length equals 14 residues. Germline CDR1 and CDR2: MNHEY and SMNVEV (reference sequence). CDR3 sequence (DNA): TGTGCCAGCAGCAGGTCGGCAAGCTCCTACGAGCAGTACTTC. Translated: CASSRSASSYEQYF.

The CDR3 DNA sequence: TGTGCCAGCCGACTAGGGGGGGGCAATGAGCAGTTCTTC. The encoded protein is CASRLGGGNEQFF. This chain links TRBV6-5 with TRBJ2-1; a possible D gene is TRBD2 (7 bases). CDR1 MNHEY and CDR2 SVGAGI come from the germline V gene. Trimming removed 8 bases from V and 6 bases from J, with 14 bases in between. This CDR3 comprises 13 residues.

A remark on this clone: With a much larger clone just one base away, this may be a read error. J is TRBJ1-1 and V is TRBV2; the D is unclear. The CDR3 length is 12 residues. Germline assignment: CDR1 SNHLY and CDR2 FYNNEI. CDR3: CASSISNTEVFF. CDR3 coding DNA: TGTGCCAGCAGCATCAGTAACACTGAAGTTTTCTTT.

The gene calls are TRBV5-5 and TRBJ1-5; D ambiguous. Germline loops: CDR1 SGHKS, CDR2 YYEKEE (reference sequence). V lost 0 bases and J 3 bases, leaving 4 bases between the germline ends. The CDR3 is made up of 13 amino acids. As DNA, the CDR3 is TGTGCCAGCAGCTTGGATTTCAATCAGCCCCAGCATTTT. Encoded protein: CASSLDFNQPQHF.

This clone has only one observation. The chain employs TRBV6-5 and TRBJ1-1; D remains ambiguous. Trimming shortened V by 6 bases and J by 5 bases, and 10 bases separated the two germline ends. This CDR3 has 12 amino acids. CDR1 MNHEY and CDR2 SVGAGI come from the germline V gene. The CDR3 region is CASRAGWTEAFF. The CDR3 nucleotides read TGTGCCAGCAGGGCGGGGTGGACTGAAGCTTTCTTT.

V and J are TRBV6-4 and TRBJ2-1; TRBD2 aligns across 11 bases. Germline CDR1 MRHNA, CDR2 SNTAGT. The CDR3 contains 15 residues. The ends lost 6 bases at V and 16 bases at J; junction bases unmatched: 17. The CDR3 DNA is TGTGCCAGCAGGCCCGGGACTAGCGGCCGAGAAACGCAATTCTTC. Its translation: CASRPGTSGRETQFF.